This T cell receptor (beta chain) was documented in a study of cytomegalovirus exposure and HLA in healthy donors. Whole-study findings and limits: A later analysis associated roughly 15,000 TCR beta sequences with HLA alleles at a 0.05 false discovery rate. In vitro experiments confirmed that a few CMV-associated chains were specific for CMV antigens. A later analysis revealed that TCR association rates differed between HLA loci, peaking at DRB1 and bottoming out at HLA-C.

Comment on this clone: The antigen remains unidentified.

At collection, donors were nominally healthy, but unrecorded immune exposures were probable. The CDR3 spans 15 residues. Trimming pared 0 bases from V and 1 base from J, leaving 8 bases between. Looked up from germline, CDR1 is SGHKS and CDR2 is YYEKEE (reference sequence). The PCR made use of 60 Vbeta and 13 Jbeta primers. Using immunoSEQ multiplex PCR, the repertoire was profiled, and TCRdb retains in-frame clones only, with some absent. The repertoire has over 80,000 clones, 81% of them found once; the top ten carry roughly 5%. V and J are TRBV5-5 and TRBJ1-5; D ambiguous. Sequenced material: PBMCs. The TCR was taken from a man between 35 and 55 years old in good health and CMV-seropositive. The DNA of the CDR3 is TGTGCCAGCAGCTTGGGGGCGCAAAGCAATCAGCCCCAGCATTTT. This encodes CASSLGAQSNQPQHF.